Listed below are T cell receptor beta chains from one sample, sequenced in a study of cytomegalovirus exposure and HLA in healthy donors. Assay used: immunoSEQ multiplex PCR; TCRdb lists only in-frame clones, some missing. Among 43,000 or so clones listed, 90% to 95% were seen once. Sequencing was done on a sample of PBMCs. The source is a young man in good health and CMV-seronegative. Each CDR3 is given with its conserved first and last residue. A D gene is named only where the DNA matches it firmly. Not every row has a clone size; where given, it reads once, few, many or a size class.

J | V | D | size | CDR3 | DNA
TRBJ2-7 | TRBV29-1 | TRBD1 | - | CSVEDPWGQGAEEQYF | TGCAGCGTTGAAGACCCTTGGGGACAGGGGGCGGAAGAGCAGTACTTC
TRBJ1-5 | TRBV5-6 | TRBD1 | - | CASSLGQGKNQPQHF | TGTGCCAGCAGCTTGGGACAGGGAAAAAATCAGCCCCAGCATTTT
TRBJ2-7 | TRBV18 | TRBD2 | - | CASSSLPKSGGVPYEQYF | TGTGCCAGCTCATCCTTGCCCAAAAGCGGGGGAGTCCCCTACGAGCAGTACTTC
TRBJ1-2 | TRBV6-6 | TRBD1 | - | CASSYDRGNGYTF | TGTGCCAGCAGTTACGACAGGGGAAATGGCTACACCTTC
TRBJ2-1 | TRBV29-1 | TRBD1 | - | CSVEVFGNRGGNEQFF | TGCAGCGTTGAGGTTTTTGGTAACAGGGGTGGGAATGAGCAGTTCTTC
TRBJ2-7 | TRBV5-1 | - | - | CASSLVGQGLLYEQYF | TGCGCCAGCAGCTTGGTTGGTCAGGGTCTTCTCTACGAGCAGTACTTC
TRBJ2-5 | TRBV7-2 | TRBD2 | - | CASSLWVAGVQETQYF | TGTGCCAGCAGCTTATGGGTAGCGGGGGTTCAAGAGACCCAGTACTTC
TRBJ2-2 | TRBV5-1 | TRBD1 | - | CASSDQGQGDTGELFF | TGCGCCAGCAGCGACCAGGGACAGGGGGACACCGGGGAGCTGTTTTTT
TRBJ1-1 | TRBV7-2 | - | - | CASSLSIAGLNTEAFF | TGTGCCAGCAGCTTATCTATCGCAGGGCTGAACACTGAAGCTTTCTTT
TRBJ2-3 | TRBV6-6 | - | - | CASKIGTDTQYF | TGTGCCAGCAAAATCGGGACAGATACGCAGTATTTT
TRBJ2-7 | TRBV9 | TRBD2 | - | CASSGRGDAGEQYF | TGTGCCAGCAGCGGCCGGGGGGACGCCGGGGAGCAGTACTTC
TRBJ2-7 | TRBV5-1 | - | - | CASSPTERHSYEQYF | TGCGCCAGCAGCCCGACTGAACGTCACTCCTACGAGCAGTACTTC
TRBJ2-1 | TRBV6-1 | - | - | CASSELGSLNNEQFF | TGTGCCAGCAGTGAACTGGGTAGCCTAAACAATGAGCAGTTCTTC
TRBJ1-3 | TRBV14 | - | - | CASSQYLPGTSGNTIYF | TGTGCCAGCAGCCAATACCTCCCCGGGACATCTGGAAACACCATATATTTT
TRBJ2-3 | TRBV9 | TRBD1 | - | CASTQTGGTDTQYF | TGTGCCAGCACCCAGACAGGGGGCACAGATACGCAGTATTTT
TRBJ2-7 | TRBV4-1 | - | few | CASSLTGRGEQYF | TGCGCCAGCAGCCTAACAGGGAGGGGCGAGCAGTACTTC
TRBJ1-2 | TRBV28 | - | once | CASSPTAYYGYTF | TGTGCCAGCAGTCCGACAGCATACTATGGCTACACCTTC
TRBJ1-1 | TRBV19 | - | - | CASSTTGNTEAFF | TGTGCCAGTAGTACAACAGGGAACACTGAAGCTTTCTTT
TRBJ2-6 | TRBV18 | TRBD2 | - | CASSPGLAGNSSGANVLTF | TGTGCCAGCTCACCGGGACTAGCGGGCAATAGCTCTGGGGCCAACGTCCTGACTTTC
TRBJ2-1 | TRBV11-3 | TRBD1 | - | CASSLDDRGEQFF | TGTGCCAGCAGCTTAGACGACAGGGGTGAGCAGTTCTTC